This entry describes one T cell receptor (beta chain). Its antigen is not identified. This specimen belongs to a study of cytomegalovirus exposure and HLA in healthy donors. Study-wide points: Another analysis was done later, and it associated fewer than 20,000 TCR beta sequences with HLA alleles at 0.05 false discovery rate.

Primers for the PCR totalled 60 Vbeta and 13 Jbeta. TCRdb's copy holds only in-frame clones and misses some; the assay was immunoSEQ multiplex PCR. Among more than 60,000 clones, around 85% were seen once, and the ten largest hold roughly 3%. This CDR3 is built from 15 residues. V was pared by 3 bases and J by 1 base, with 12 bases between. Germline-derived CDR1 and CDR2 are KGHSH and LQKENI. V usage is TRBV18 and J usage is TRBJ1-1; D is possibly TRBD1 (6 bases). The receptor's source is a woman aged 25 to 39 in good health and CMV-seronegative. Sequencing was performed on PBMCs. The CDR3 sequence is CASSPWDTKNTEAFF. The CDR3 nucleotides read TGTGCCAGCTCACCTTGGGACACCAAGAACACTGAAGCTTTCTTT.